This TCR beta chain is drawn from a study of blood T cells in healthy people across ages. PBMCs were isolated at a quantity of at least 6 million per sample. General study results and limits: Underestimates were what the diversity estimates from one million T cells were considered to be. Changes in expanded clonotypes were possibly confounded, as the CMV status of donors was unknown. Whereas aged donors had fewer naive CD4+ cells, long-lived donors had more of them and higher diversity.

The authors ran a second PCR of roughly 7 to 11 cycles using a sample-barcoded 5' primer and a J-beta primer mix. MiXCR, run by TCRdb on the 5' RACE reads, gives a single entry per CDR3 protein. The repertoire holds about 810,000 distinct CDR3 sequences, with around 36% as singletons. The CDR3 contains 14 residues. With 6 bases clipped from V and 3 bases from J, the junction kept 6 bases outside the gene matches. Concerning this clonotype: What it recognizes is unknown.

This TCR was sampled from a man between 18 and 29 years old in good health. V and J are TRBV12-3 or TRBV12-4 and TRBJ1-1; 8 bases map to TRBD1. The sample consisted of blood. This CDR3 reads CASRGTGRDTEAFF. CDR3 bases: TGTGCCAGCAGGGGGACAGGTCGCGACACTGAAGCTTTCTTT.